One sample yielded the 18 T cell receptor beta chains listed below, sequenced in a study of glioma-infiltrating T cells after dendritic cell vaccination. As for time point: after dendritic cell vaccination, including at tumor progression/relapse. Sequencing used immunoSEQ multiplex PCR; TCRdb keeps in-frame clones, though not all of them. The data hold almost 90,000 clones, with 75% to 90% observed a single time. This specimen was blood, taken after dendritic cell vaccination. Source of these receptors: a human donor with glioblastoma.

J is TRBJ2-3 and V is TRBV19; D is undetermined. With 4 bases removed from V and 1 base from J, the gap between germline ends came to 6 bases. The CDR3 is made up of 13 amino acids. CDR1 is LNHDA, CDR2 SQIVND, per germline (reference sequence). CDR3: CASSSRRTDTQYF. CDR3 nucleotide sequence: TGTGCCAGTAGTAGCAGGCGCACAGATACGCAGTATTTT.

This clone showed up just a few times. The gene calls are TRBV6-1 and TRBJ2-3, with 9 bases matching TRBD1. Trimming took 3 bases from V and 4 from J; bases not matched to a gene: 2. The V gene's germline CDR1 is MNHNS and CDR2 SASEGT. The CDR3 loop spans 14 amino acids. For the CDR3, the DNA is TGTGCCAGCAGTGAGGACAGGGGACCAGATACGCAGTATTTT. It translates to CASSEDRGPDTQYF.

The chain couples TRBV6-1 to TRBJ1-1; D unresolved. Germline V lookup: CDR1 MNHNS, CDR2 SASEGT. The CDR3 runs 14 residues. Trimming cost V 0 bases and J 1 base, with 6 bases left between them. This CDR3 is CASSEATRNTEAFF. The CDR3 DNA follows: TGTGCCAGCAGTGAAGCGACAAGGAACACTGAAGCTTTCTTT.

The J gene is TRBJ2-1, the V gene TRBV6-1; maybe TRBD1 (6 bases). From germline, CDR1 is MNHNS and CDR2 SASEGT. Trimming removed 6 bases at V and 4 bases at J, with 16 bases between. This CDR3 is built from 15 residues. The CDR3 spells CASRNPGQAYNEQFF. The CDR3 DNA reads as TGTGCCAGCAGAAATCCGGGACAAGCTTACAATGAGCAGTTCTTC.

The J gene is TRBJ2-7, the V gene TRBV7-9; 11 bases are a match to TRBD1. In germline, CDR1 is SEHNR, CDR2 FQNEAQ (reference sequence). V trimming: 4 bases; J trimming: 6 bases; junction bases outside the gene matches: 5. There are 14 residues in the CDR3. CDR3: CASSSAGTGGEQYF. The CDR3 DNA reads TGTGCCAGCAGCTCAGCCGGGACAGGGGGCGAGCAGTACTTC.

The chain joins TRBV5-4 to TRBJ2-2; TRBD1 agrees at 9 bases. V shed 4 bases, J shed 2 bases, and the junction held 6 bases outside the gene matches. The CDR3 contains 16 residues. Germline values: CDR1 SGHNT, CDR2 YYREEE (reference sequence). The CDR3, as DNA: TGTGCCAGCAGCCCGGGGACAGGGCAAAACACCGGGGAGCTGTTTTTT. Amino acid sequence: CASSPGTGQNTGELFF.

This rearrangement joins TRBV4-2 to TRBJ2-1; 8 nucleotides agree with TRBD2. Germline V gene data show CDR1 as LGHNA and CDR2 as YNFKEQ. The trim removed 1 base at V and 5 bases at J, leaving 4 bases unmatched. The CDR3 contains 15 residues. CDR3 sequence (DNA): TGTGCCAGCAGCCAAGTAAAAGCGGGGGACAATGAGCAGTTCTTC. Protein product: CASSQVKAGDNEQFF.

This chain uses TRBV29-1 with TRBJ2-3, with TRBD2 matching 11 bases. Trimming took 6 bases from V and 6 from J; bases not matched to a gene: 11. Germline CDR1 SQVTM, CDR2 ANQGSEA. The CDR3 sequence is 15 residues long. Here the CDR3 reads CSVRSSGGAGDTQYF. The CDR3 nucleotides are TGCAGCGTCCGGAGTAGCGGGGGGGCGGGGGATACGCAGTATTTT.

CDR3 DNA sequence: TGTGCCAGCAGCCAGGGACTTTCCTACGAGCAGTACTTC. The encoded protein is CASSQGLSYEQYF. The genes are TRBV7-9 and TRBJ2-7; possibly TRBD2 for D (6 bases). This CDR3 region has 13 residues. CDR1 and CDR2 (germline): SEHNR, FQNEAQ (reference sequence). The V end was cut by 5 bases, the J end by 1 base, with 9 bases between.

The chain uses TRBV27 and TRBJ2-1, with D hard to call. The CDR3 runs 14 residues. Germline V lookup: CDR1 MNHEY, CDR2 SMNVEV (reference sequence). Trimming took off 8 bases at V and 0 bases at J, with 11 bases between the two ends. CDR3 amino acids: CASRQASSYNEQFF. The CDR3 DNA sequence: TGTGCCAGCCGCCAGGCGAGCTCCTACAATGAGCAGTTCTTC.

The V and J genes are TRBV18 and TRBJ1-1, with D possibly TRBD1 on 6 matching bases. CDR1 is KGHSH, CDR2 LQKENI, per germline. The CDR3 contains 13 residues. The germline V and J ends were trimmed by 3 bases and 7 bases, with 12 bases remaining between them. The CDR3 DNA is TGTGCCAGCTCACCTTTGGGGGCCGGTGAAGCTTTCTTT. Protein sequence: CASSPLGAGEAFF.

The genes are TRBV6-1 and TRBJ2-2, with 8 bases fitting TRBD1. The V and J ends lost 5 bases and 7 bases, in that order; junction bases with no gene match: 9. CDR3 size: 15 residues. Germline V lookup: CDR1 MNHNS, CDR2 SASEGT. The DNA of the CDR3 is TGTGCCAGCAGTTCACCCGGGACAGGAGTCGGGGAGCTGTTTTTT. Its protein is CASSSPGTGVGELFF.

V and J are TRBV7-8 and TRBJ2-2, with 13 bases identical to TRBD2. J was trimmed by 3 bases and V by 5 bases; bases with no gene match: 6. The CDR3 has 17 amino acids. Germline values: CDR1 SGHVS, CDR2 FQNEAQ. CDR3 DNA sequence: TGTGCCAGCAGCCTTGGGGGACTAGCGGGGTACACCGGGGAGCTGTTTTTT. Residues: CASSLGGLAGYTGELFF. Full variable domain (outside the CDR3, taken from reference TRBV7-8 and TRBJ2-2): GAGVSQSPRYKVAKRGQDVALRCDPISGHVSLFWYQQALGQGPEFLTYFQNEAQLDKSGLPSDRFFAERPEGSVSTLKIQRTQQEDSAVYLCASSLGGLAGYTGELFFGEGSRLTVL.

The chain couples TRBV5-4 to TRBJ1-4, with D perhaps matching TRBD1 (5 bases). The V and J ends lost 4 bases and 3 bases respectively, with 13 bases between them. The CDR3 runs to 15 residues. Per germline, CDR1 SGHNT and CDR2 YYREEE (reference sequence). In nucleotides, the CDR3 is TGTGCCAGCAGCGACCAGGGTTTGTCTAATGAAAAACTGTTTTTT. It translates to CASSDQGLSNEKLFF.

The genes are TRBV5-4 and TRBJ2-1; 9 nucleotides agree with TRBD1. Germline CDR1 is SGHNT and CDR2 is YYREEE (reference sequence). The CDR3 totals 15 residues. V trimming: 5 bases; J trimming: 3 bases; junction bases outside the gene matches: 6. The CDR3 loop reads CASSSGTGHYNEQFF. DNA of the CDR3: TGTGCCAGCAGTTCCGGGACAGGGCACTACAATGAGCAGTTCTTC.

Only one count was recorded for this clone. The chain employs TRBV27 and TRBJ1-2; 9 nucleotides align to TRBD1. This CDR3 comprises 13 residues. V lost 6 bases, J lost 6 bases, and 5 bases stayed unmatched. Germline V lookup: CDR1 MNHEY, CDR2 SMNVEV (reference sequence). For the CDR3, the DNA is TGTGCCAGCAGCGACAGGGGGTGGAATGGCTACACCTTC. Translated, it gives CASSDRGWNGYTF.

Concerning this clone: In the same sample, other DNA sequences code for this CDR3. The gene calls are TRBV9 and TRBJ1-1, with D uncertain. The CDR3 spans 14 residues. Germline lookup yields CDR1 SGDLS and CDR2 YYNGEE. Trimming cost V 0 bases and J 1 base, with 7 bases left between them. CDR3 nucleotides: TGTGCCAGCAGCGTAGGCCCAGAGAACACTGAAGCTTTCTTT. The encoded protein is CASSVGPENTEAFF.

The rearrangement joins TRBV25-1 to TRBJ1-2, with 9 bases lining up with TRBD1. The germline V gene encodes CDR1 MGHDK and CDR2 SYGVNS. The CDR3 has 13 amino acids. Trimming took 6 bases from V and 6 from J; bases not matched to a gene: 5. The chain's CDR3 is CASRTDRGNGYTF. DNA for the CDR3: TGTGCCAGCAGAACTGACAGGGGGAATGGCTACACCTTC.